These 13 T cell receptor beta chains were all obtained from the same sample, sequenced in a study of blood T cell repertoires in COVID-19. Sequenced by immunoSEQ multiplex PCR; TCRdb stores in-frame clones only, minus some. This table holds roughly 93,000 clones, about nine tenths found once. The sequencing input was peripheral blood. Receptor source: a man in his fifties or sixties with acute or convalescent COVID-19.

The CDR3 loop is CASSVRLAGERDTQYF. The CDR3 nucleotides are TGTGCCAGCAGTGTCCGACTAGCGGGGGAAAGAGATACGCAGTATTTT. This chain links TRBV28 with TRBJ2-3, with 12 bases that match TRBD2. With 5 bases clipped from V and 5 bases from J, the junction kept 8 bases outside the gene matches. The CDR3 extends over 16 amino acids. Germline CDR1 MDHEN, CDR2 SYDVKM.

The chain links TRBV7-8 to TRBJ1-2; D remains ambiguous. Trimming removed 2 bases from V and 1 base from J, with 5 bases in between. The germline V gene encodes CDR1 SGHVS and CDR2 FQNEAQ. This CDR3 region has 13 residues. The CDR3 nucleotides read TGTGCCAGCAGCTTATACAGTAACTATGGCTACACCTTC. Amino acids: CASSLYSNYGYTF.

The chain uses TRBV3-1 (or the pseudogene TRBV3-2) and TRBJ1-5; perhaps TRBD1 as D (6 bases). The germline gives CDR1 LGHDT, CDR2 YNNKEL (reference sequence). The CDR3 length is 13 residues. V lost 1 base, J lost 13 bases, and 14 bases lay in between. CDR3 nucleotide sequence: TGTGCCAGCAGCCAAGGTGGCCAGACAGGTCAGCATTTT. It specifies CASSQGGQTGQHF.

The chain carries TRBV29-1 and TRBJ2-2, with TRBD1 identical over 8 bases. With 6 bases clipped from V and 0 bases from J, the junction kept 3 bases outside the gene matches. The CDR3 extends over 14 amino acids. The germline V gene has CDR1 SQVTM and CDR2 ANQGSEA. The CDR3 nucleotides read TGCAGCGTCGTACAGGGGGCGAACACCGGGGAGCTGTTTTTT. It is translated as CSVVQGANTGELFF.

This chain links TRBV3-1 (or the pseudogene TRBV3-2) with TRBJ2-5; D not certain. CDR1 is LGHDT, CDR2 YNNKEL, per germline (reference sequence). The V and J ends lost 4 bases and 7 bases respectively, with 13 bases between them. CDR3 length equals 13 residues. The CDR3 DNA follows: TGTGCCAGCAGCCCCGCCTCCCCGGGGACCCAGTACTTC. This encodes CASSPASPGTQYF.

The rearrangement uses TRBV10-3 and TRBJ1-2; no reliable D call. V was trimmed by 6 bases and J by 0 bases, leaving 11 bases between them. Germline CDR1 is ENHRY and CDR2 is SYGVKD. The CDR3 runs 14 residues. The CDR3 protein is CAIRNDGSNYGYTF. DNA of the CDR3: TGTGCCATCAGAAACGACGGGTCTAACTATGGCTACACCTTC.

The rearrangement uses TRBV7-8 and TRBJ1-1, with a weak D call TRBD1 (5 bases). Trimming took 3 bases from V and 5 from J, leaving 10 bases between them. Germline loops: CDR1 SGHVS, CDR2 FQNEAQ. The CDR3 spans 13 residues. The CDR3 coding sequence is TGTGCCAGCAGCTTTACGGGGGGGACTGAAGCTTTCTTT. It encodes CASSFTGGTEAFF.

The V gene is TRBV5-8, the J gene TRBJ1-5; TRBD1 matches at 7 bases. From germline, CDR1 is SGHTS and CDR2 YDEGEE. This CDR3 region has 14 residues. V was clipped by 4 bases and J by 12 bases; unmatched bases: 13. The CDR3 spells CASSPRGAGGYQHF. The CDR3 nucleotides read TGTGCCAGCAGCCCCAGAGGGGCAGGGGGATACCAGCATTTT.

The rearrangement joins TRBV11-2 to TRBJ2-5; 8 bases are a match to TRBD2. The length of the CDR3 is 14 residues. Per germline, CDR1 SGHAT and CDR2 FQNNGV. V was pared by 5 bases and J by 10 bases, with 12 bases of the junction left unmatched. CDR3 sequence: CASSETAGAPSQYF. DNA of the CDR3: TGTGCCAGCAGCGAGACAGCGGGGGCCCCTAGCCAGTACTTC.

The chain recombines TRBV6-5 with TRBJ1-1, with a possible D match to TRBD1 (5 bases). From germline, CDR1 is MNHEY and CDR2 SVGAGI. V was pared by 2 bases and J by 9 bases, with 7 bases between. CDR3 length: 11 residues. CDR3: CASSYKGKAFF. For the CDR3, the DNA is TGTGCCAGCAGTTACAAGGGGAAAGCTTTCTTT.

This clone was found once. CDR3 protein: CASSTTTGSHYGYTF. CDR3 nucleotides: TGTGCCAGCAGTACAACGACAGGAAGTCACTATGGCTACACCTTC. The chain employs TRBV28 and TRBJ1-2; weak D call: TRBD1 (6 bases). This CDR3 comprises 15 residues. The germline CDR1 and CDR2 sequences are MDHEN and SYDVKM. Trimming took 5 bases from V and 3 from J, leaving 16 bases between them.

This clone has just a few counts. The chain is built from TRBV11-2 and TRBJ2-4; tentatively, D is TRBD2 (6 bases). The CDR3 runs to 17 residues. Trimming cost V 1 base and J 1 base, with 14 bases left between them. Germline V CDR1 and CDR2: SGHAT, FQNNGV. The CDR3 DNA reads TGTGCCAGCAGCTTAGTAGTGGGGGGTGGTGCCAAAAACATTCAGTACTTC. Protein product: CASSLVVGGGAKNIQYF.

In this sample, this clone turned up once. CDR3 sequence reads: CASSQDREGDSYEQYF. In DNA, the CDR3 is TGCGCCAGCAGCCAAGATCGGGAGGGGGACTCCTACGAGCAGTACTTC. The V and J genes are TRBV4-1 and TRBJ2-7, with TRBD2 identical over 8 bases. V shed 0 bases and J 0 bases; nucleotides not matched to a gene: 4. This CDR3 has 16 amino acids. CDR1 and CDR2 from the germline V gene are MGHRA and YSYEKL.